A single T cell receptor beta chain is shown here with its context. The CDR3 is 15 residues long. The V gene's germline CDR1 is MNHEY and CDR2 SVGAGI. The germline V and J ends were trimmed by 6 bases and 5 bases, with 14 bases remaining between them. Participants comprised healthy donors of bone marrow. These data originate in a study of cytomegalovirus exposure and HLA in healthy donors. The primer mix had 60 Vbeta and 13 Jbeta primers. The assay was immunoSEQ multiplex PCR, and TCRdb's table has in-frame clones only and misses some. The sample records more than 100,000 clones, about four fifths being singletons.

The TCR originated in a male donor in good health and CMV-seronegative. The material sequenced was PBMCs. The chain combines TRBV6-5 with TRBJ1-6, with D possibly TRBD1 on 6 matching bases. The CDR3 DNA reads TGTGCCAGCAGCTCCTCGGACAGCAATAATTCACCCCTCCACTTT. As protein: CASSSSDSNNSPLHF.